The TCR beta chain under discussion was sequenced for a study of blood T cells in healthy people across ages. A second about 6 to 12 cycle PCR used barcoded and J-beta primers. TCRdb ran MiXCR on the 5' RACE reads and lists one entry per CDR3 protein. The sample includes about 500,000 distinct CDR3 sequences, less than 25% seen only once; the top ten take roughly 9.4%. Study-level findings and limits: While age rose, TCR beta diversity per million T cells dropped in a roughly linear way.

In germline, CDR1 is SQVTM, CDR2 ANQGSEA. V lost 3 bases and J 0 bases, leaving 11 bases between the germline ends. CDR3 length: 14 residues. A word on this clonotype: Its cognate antigen is unknown.

The same specimen was also included in a second study, on T cells of mothers and their children. That source notes: Overlap ran slightly, non-significantly higher for related than unrelated mother-child pairs.

The receptor was isolated from a boy aged 5-17 years in good health. Sequencing was performed on blood. The rearrangement uses TRBV29-1 and TRBJ1-1; maybe TRBD1 (5 bases). The CDR3 here is CSVDWSGLNTEAFF. CDR3 DNA sequence: TGCAGCGTTGATTGGTCAGGGCTGAACACTGAAGCTTTCTTT.